This T cell receptor (beta chain) was identified during a study of blood T cell repertoires in COVID-19. Across the whole study: COVID-19 samples, acute and convalescent, were from the United States, Italy and Spain. T cells, B-cell-depleted T cells, or PBMCs supplied cDNA or gDNA.

In the original processing: Amplification of reference gene primers was used by the study to estimate nucleated cell counts. The table came from immunoSEQ multiplex PCR; TCRdb's copy has only in-frame clones and leaves some out. Clonal size and the V and J genes are those of that table, whereas D and trimming came from the DNA. The sample shows roughly 150,000 clones, roughly 93% of them seen only once. Those enrolled in Seattle joined during active infection and were followed longitudinally afterward. V lost 1 base to trimming and J lost 3 bases, with 10 bases between them. CDR1 is LGHDT and CDR2 is YNNKEL in the germline V gene (reference sequence). The CDR3 loop spans 14 amino acids.

The TCR sequence derives from a man between 18 and 29 years old with COVID-19, enrolled during active disease. The sample consisted of peripheral blood. The chain uses TRBV3-1 (or the pseudogene TRBV3-2) and TRBJ2-7; a weak D match, TRBD2 (6 bases). CDR3 nucleotides: TGTGCCAGCAGCCAAGCCGCGGGGAGCTACGAGCAGTACTTC. It encodes CASSQAAGSYEQYF.